These 16 T cell receptor beta chains came from one sample sequenced in a study of T cell clones after liver transplantation. Clones were sequenced by immunoSEQ multiplex PCR, and TCRdb holds only the in-frame ones, with some missing. Seen here are under 60,000 clones, under 85% observed once, and the top ten hold 7.5% to 10%. The sample here was CD4+ T cells from blood, taken at the 22-month timepoint. Source of these receptors: a human patient who received a liver transplant. The T cells may partly be graft donor cells.

This clone turned up a few times. J is TRBJ2-3 and V is TRBV5-1; D is unresolved. The CDR3 is 15 amino acids. V dropped 2 bases and J dropped 0 bases, with 10 bases sitting between them. The germline CDR1 and CDR2 sequences are SGHRS and YFSETQ. The CDR3 sequence: CASSLGATSTDTQYF. The DNA for the CDR3 is TGCGCCAGCAGCTTAGGCGCGACTAGCACAGATACGCAGTATTTT. Using reference TRBV5-1 and TRBJ2-3 for the parts outside the CDR3, the full variable domain is KAGVTQTPRYLIKTRGQQVTLSCSPISGHRSVSWYQQTPGQGLQFLFEYFSETQRNKGNFPGRFSGRQFSNSRSEMNVSTLELGDSALYLCASSLGATSTDTQYFGPGTRLTVL.

This clone appeared a single time. V and J are TRBV27 and TRBJ2-7; 9 bases match TRBD2. Trimming cost V 3 bases and J 2 bases; bases outside gene matches: 5. This CDR3 contains 15 residues. Germline V CDR1 and CDR2: MNHEY, SMNVEV (reference sequence). CDR3 bases: TGTGCCAGCAGTTTTCTAAGCGGGGGGCCCTACGAGCAGTACTTC. This encodes CASSFLSGGPYEQYF.

The gene calls are TRBV5-1 and TRBJ2-1, with a weak D call TRBD1 (5 bases). The CDR3 is 14 residues long. Germline-derived CDR1 and CDR2 are SGHRS and YFSETQ. V lost 6 bases to trimming and J lost 1 base, with 11 bases between them. The CDR3 nucleotides read TGCGCCAGCACGACAGAGCTTTCCTACAATGAGCAGTTCTTC. Translated, it gives CASTTELSYNEQFF.

The V call is TRBV6-5, the J call TRBJ2-4, with a weak D call TRBD1 (5 bases). CDR3 length equals 14 residues. With 6 bases removed from V and 6 bases from J, the gap between germline ends came to 15 bases. Germline V CDR1 and CDR2: MNHEY, SVGAGI. The CDR3 sequence: CASRRAQGGNIQYF. The CDR3 DNA follows: TGTGCCAGCAGAAGGGCCCAGGGTGGAAACATTCAGTACTTC.

This chain links TRBV4-1 with TRBJ2-1; tentative D call: TRBD1 (6 bases). Germline V gene sequence: CDR1 MGHRA, CDR2 YSYEKL. The CDR3 totals 17 residues. The V gene lost 4 bases and the J gene lost 3 bases, with 19 bases spanning the gap. The CDR3 sequence is CASSPGRTGTNYNEQFF. CDR3 coding DNA: TGCGCCAGCAGCCCAGGTCGCACCGGGACAAACTACAATGAGCAGTTCTTC.

The rearrangement uses TRBV5-1 and TRBJ2-1; D remains unclear. V was pared by 4 bases and J by 6 bases, with 5 bases between. Germline lookup yields CDR1 SGHRS and CDR2 YFSETQ. The CDR3 has 11 amino acids. CDR3 amino acids: CASSEPNEQFF. The CDR3 DNA reads as TGCGCCAGCAGCGAACCCAATGAGCAGTTCTTC.

V is TRBV25-1 and J is TRBJ1-5, with D perhaps matching TRBD1 (6 bases). Per the germline V gene, CDR1 is MGHDK and CDR2 is SYGVNS. The CDR3 has 15 amino acids. Trimming pared 3 bases from V and 9 bases from J, leaving 18 bases between. CDR3 coding DNA: TGTGCCAGCAGTGACTCCTCCGGGGGCATGGGGCCCCAGCATTTT. Encoded protein: CASSDSSGGMGPQHF.

In DNA, the CDR3 is TGTGCCAGCAGTTCTCCGGGTGCCGCGAACACCGGGGAGCTGTTTTTT. The encoded protein is CASSSPGAANTGELFF. The chain employs TRBV7-3 and TRBJ2-2; D call uncertain. The CDR3 covers 16 residues. Trimming shortened V by 6 bases and J by 0 bases, and 14 bases separated the two germline ends. Germline-derived CDR1 and CDR2 are SGHTA and FQGTGA.

The rearrangement joins TRBV11-2 to TRBJ1-6; 7 positions match TRBD1. This CDR3 spans 15 amino acids. Germline CDR1 and CDR2: SGHAT and FQNNGV. Trimming took 3 bases from V and 7 from J; bases not matched to a gene: 6. CDR3 protein: CASSFEGQQNSPLHF. CDR3 sequence (DNA): TGTGCCAGCAGCTTTGAGGGACAGCAAAATTCACCCCTCCACTTT. The whole variable domain, filled in from reference TRBV11-2 and TRBJ1-6, reads EAGVAQSPRYKIIEKRQSVAFWCNPISGHATLYWYQQILGQGPKLLIQFQNNGVVDDSQLPKDRFSAERLKGVDSTLKIQPAKLEDSAVYLCASSFEGQQNSPLHFGNGTRLTVT.

The V and J genes are TRBV28 and TRBJ1-1, with D perhaps TRBD1 (5 bases). The V and J ends lost 5 bases and 0 bases respectively, with 13 bases between them. The germline gives CDR1 MDHEN, CDR2 SYDVKM. CDR3 length: 15 residues. The CDR3, as DNA: TGTGCCAGCAGTCCCGGCGTACAGGTGAACACTGAAGCTTTCTTT. Residues: CASSPGVQVNTEAFF. The variable domain in full, completed from reference TRBV28 and TRBJ1-1, reads DVKVTQSSRYLVKRTGEKVFLECVQDMDHENMFWYRQDPGLGLRLIYFSYDVKMKEKGDIPEGYSVSREKKERFSLILESASTNQTSMYLCASSPGVQVNTEAFFGQGTRLTVV.

The V and J genes are TRBV10-1 and TRBJ2-7; the D is unclear. The CDR3 is 13 residues long. The V gene's germline CDR1 is WNHNN and CDR2 SYGVQD (reference sequence). Trimming cost V 11 bases and J 0 bases, with 14 bases left between them. The CDR3 reads CARDSALSYEQYF. The CDR3 region has the DNA TGCGCCCGAGACTCGGCCCTCTCCTACGAGCAGTACTTC.

CDR3 sequence: CASSFRVAGNTDTQYF. CDR3 bases: TGTGCCAGCAGCTTCCGAGTAGCGGGGAACACAGATACGCAGTATTTT. The rearrangement links TRBV7-9 to TRBJ2-3, with TRBD2 matching 8 bases. CDR1 SEHNR and CDR2 FQNEAQ come from the germline V gene (reference sequence). There are 16 residues in the CDR3. Trimming took 3 bases from V and 2 from J; bases not matched to a gene: 7.

CDR3 nucleotides: TGCGCCAGCAGCCAAGGTTACTTTAGAACCGGGACAAGGAGAAACGAGCAGTACTTC. Encoded protein: CASSQGYFRTGTRRNEQYF. V is TRBV4-1 and J is TRBJ2-7, with D possibly being TRBD1 (6 bases). Trimming shortened V by 1 base and J by 5 bases, and 27 bases separated the two germline ends. This CDR3 contains 19 residues. Germline-derived CDR1 and CDR2 are MGHRA and YSYEKL.

The chain recombines TRBV5-1 with TRBJ2-2; 10 positions agree with TRBD2. V was clipped by 10 bases and J by 1 base; unmatched bases: 7. The CDR3 totals 15 residues. Looked up from germline, CDR1 is SGHRS and CDR2 is YFSETQ. CDR3 region: CASERGGQNTGELFF. Here the CDR3 DNA reads TGCGCCTCCGAGCGGGGGGGCCAGAACACCGGGGAGCTGTTTTTT.

The chain carries TRBV5-1 and TRBJ1-1, with 7 bases fitting TRBD1. The CDR3 is 14 residues long. Germline assignment: CDR1 SGHRS and CDR2 YFSETQ. Trimming removed 4 bases from V and 3 bases from J; junction bases left unmatched: 6. The CDR3 nucleotides are TGCGCCAGCAGCCTCCCAGGGGGGTACACTGAAGCTTTCTTT. Its protein product is CASSLPGGYTEAFF. Variable domain in full (rest from reference TRBV5-1 and TRBJ1-1): KAGVTQTPRYLIKTRGQQVTLSCSPISGHRSVSWYQQTPGQGLQFLFEYFSETQRNKGNFPGRFSGRQFSNSRSEMNVSTLELGDSALYLCASSLPGGYTEAFFGQGTRLTVV.

The V call is TRBV6-4, the J call TRBJ2-3; D possibly corresponds to TRBD2 (6 bases). This CDR3 has 15 amino acids. Trimming removed 3 bases from V and 1 base from J, with 11 bases in between. Germline V lookup: CDR1 MRHNA, CDR2 SNTAGT. Written as DNA, the CDR3 is TGTGCCAGCAGTGATGTGGGACTCGGCACAGATACGCAGTATTTT. Protein sequence: CASSDVGLGTDTQYF.